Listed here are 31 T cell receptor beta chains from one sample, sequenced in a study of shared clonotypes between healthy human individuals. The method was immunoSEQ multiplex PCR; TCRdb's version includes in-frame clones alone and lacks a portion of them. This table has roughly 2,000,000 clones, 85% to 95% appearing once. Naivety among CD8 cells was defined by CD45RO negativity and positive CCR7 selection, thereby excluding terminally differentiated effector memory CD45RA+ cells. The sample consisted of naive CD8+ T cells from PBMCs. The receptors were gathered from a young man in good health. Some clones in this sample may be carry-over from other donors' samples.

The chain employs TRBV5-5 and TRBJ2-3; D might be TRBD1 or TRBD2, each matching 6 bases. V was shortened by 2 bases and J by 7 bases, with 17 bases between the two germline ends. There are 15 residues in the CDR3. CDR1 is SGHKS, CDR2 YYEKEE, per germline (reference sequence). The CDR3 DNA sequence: TGTGCCAGCAGCTTTCTTGGCGGGACAAGATATACGCAGTATTTT. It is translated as CASSFLGGTRYTQYF.

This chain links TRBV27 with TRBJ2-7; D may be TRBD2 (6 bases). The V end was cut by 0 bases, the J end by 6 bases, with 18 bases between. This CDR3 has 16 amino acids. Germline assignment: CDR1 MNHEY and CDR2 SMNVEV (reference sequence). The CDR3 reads CASSLSGGSGQFEQYF. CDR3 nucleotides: TGTGCCAGCAGTTTATCTGGAGGGTCAGGGCAGTTCGAGCAGTACTTC.

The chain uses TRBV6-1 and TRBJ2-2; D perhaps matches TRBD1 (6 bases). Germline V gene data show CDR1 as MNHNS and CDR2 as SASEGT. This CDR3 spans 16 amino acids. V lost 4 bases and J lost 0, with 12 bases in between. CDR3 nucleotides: TGTGCCAGCAGTGGAGGACAGAGTACGAACACCGGGGAGCTGTTTTTT. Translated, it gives CASSGGQSTNTGELFF.

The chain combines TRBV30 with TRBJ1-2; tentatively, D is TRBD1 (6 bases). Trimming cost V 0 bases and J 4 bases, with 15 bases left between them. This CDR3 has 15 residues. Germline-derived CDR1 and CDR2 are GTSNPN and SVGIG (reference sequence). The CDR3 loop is CAWSVLPGDLYGYTF. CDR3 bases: TGTGCCTGGAGTGTACTCCCAGGGGACCTCTATGGCTACACCTTC.

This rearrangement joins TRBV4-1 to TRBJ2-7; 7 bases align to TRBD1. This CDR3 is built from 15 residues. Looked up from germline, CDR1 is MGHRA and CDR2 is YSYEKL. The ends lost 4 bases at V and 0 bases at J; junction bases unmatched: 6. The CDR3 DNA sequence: TGCGCCAGCAGCCTAGGGACAGCCATCTCCTACGAGCAGTACTTC. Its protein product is CASSLGTAISYEQYF.

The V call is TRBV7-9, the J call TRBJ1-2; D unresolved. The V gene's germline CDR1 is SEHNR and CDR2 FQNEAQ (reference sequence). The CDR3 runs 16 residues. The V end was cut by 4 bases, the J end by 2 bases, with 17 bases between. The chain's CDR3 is CASSSSNSGVNYGYTF. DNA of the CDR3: TGTGCCAGCAGCTCCTCAAACTCGGGAGTGAACTATGGCTACACCTTC. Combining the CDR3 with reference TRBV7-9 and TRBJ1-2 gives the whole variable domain DTGVSQNPRHKITKRGQNVTFRCDPISEHNRLYWYRQTLGQGPEFLTYFQNEAQLEKSRLLSDRFSAERPKGSFSTLEIQRTEQGDSAMYLCASSSSNSGVNYGYTFGSGTRLTVV.

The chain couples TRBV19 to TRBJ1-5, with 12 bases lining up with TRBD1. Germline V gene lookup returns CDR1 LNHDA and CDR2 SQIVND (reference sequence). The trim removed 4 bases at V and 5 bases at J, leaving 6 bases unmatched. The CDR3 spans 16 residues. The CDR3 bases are TGTGCCAGTAGTAGGGGACAGGGGGCCCTTTATCAGCCCCAGCATTTT. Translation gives CASSRGQGALYQPQHF.

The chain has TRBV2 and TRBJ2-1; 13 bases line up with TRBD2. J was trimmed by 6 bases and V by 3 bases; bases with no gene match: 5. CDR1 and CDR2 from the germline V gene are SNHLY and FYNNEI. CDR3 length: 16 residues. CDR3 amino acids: CASSERTSGSPNEQFF. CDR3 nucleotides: TGTGCCAGCAGTGAGAGGACTAGCGGGAGCCCCAATGAGCAGTTCTTC.

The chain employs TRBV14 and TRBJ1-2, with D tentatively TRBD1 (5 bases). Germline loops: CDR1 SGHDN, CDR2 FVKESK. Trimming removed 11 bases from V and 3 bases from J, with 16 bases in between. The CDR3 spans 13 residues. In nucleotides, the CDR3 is TGTGCCTATTCAATGGGGGTTCACTATGGCTACACCTTC. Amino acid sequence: CAYSMGVHYGYTF.

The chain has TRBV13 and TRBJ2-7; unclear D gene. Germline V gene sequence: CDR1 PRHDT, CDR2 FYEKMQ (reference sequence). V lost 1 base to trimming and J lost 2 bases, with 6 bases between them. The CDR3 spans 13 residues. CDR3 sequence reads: CASSLARTYEQYF. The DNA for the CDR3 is TGTGCCAGCAGCTTAGCTAGAACCTACGAGCAGTACTTC. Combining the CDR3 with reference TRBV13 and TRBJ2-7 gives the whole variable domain AAGVIQSPRHLIKEKRETATLKCYPIPRHDTVYWYQQGPGQDPQFLISFYEKMQSDKGSIPDRFSAQQFSDYHSELNMSSLELGDSALYFCASSLARTYEQYFGPGTRLTVT.

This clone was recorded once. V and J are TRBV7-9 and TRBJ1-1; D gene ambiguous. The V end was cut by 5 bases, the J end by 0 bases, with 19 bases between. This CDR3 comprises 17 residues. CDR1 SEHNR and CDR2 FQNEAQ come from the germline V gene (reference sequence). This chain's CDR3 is CASSPPNLRKMNTEAFF. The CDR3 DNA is TGTGCCAGCAGCCCCCCGAATTTGCGAAAAATGAACACTGAAGCTTTCTTT.

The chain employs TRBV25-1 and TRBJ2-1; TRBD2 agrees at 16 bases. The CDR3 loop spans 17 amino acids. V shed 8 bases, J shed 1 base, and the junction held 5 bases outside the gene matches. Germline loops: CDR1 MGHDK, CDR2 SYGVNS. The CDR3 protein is CASLGLAGGYSYNEQFF. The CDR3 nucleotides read TGTGCCAGCTTGGGACTAGCGGGAGGGTATTCCTACAATGAGCAGTTCTTC.

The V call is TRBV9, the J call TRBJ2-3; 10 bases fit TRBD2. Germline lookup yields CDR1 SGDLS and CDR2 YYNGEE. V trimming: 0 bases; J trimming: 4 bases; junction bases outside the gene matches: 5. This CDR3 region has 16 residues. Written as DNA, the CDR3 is TGTGCCAGCAGCGTAGGGCTAGCGGGAGTAGCAGATACGCAGTATTTT. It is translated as CASSVGLAGVADTQYF.

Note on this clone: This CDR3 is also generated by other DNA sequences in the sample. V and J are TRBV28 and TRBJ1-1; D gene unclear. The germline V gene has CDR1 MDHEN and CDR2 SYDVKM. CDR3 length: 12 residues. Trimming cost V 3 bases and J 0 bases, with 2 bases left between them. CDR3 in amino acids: CASSLLNTEAFF. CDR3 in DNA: TGTGCCAGCAGTTTGCTGAACACTGAAGCTTTCTTT. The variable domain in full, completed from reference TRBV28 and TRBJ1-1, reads DVKVTQSSRYLVKRTGEKVFLECVQDMDHENMFWYRQDPGLGLRLIYFSYDVKMKEKGDIPEGYSVSREKKERFSLILESASTNQTSMYLCASSLLNTEAFFGQGTRLTVV.

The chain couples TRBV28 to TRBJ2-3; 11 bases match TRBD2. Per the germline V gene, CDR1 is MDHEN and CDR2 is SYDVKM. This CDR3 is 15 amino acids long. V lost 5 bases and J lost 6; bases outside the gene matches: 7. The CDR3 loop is CASSQGLAGRDTQYF. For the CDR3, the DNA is TGTGCCAGCAGTCAAGGACTAGCGGGTAGGGATACGCAGTATTTT.

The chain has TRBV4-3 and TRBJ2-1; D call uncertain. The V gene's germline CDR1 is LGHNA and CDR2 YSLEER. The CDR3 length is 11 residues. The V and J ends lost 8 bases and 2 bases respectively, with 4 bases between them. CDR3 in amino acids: CASGAYNEQFF. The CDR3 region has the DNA TGCGCCAGCGGGGCCTACAATGAGCAGTTCTTC.

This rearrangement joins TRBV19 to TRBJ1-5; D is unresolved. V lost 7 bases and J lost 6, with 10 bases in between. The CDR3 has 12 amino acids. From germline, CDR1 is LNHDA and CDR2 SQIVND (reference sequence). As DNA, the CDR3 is TGTGCCAGTACATCGGAGGGTCAGCCCCAGCATTTT. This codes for CASTSEGQPQHF.

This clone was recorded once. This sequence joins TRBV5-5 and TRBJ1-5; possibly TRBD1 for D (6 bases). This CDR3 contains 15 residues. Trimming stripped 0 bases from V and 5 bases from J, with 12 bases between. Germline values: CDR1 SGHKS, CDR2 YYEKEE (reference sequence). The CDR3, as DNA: TGTGCCAGCAGCTTGGTAGCAGGGGATTATCAGCCCCAGCATTTT. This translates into CASSLVAGDYQPQHF.

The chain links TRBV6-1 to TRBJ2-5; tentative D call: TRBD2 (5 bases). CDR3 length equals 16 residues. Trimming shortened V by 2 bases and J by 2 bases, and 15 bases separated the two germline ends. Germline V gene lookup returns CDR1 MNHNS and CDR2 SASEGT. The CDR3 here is CASSEKGRGWQETQYF. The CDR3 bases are TGTGCCAGCAGTGAAAAAGGACGAGGGTGGCAAGAGACCCAGTACTTC.

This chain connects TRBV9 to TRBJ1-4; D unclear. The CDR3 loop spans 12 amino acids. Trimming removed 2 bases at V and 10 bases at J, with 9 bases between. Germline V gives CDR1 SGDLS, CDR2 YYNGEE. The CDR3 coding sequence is TGTGCCAGCAGCGTTCTGTTCGGAAAACTGTTTTTT. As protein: CASSVLFGKLFF.

The CDR3 protein is CASSPYLNYEQYF. The CDR3 nucleotides read TGTGCCAGCAGTCCATACCTCAACTACGAGCAGTACTTC. The chain combines TRBV6-6 with TRBJ2-7; D ambiguous. Germline CDR1 and CDR2: MNHNY and SVGAGI (reference sequence). The length of the CDR3 is 13 residues. The V end lost 5 bases, the J end lost 3 bases, and 11 bases lay between the germline ends.

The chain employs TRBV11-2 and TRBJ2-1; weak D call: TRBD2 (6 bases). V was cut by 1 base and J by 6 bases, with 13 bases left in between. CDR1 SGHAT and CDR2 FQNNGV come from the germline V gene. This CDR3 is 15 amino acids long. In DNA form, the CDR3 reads TGTGCCAGCAGCTTAGTCGGGGGAGTAAGCAATGAGCAGTTCTTC. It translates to CASSLVGGVSNEQFF. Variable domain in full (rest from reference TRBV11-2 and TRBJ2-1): EAGVAQSPRYKIIEKRQSVAFWCNPISGHATLYWYQQILGQGPKLLIQFQNNGVVDDSQLPKDRFSAERLKGVDSTLKIQPAKLEDSAVYLCASSLVGGVSNEQFFGPGTRLTVL.

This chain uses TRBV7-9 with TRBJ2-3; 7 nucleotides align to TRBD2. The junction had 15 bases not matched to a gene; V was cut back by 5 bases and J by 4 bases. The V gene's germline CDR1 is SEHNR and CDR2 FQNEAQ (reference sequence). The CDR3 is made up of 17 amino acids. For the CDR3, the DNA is TGTGCCAGCAGCCCCAGGGAGGGCCAAGGCTCCGCAGATACGCAGTATTTT. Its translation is CASSPREGQGSADTQYF.

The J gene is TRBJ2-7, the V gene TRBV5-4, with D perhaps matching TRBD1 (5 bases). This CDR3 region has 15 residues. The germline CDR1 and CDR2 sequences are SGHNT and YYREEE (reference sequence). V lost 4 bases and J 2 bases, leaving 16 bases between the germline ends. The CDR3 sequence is CASSPETRQTYEQYF. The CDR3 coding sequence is TGTGCCAGCAGCCCAGAAACCAGACAGACCTACGAGCAGTACTTC.

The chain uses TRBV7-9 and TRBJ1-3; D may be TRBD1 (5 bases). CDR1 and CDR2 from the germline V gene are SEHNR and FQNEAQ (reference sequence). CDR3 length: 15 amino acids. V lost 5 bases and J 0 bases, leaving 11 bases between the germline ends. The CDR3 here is CASSPKTVSGNTIYF. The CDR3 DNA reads TGTGCCAGCAGCCCAAAGACAGTCTCTGGAAACACCATATATTTT.

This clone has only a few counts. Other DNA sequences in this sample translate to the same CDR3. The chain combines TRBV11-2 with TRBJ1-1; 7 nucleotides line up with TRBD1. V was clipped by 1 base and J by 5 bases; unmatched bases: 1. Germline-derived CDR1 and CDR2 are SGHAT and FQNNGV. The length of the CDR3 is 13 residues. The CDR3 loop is CASSLGTGTEAFF. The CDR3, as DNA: TGTGCCAGCAGCTTAGGGACAGGTACTGAAGCTTTCTTT.

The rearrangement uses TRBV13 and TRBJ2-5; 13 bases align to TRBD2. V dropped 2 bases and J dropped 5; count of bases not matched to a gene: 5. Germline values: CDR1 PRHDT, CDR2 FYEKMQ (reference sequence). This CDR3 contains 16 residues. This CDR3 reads CASSLRLAGGDETQYF. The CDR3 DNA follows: TGTGCCAGCAGCTTACGACTAGCGGGAGGCGACGAGACCCAGTACTTC.

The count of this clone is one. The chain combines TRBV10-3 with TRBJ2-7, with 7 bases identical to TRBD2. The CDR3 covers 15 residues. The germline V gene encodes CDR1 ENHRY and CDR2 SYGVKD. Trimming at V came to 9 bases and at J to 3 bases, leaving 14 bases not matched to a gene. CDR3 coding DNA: TGTGCCATACGGGCCGAGCGGGGTCCGATCTACGAGCAGTACTTC. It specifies CAIRAERGPIYEQYF.

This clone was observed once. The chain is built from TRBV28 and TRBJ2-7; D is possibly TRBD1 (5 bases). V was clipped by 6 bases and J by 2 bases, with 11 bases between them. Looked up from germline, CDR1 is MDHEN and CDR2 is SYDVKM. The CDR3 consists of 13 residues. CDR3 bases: TGTGCCAGCAGGCACAGGCGAACCTACGAGCAGTACTTC. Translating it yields CASRHRRTYEQYF.

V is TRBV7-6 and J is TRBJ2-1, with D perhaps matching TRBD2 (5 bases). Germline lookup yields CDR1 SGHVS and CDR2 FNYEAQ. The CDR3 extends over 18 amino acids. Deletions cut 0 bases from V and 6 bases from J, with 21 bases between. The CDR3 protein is CASSLAYPGVERGNEQFF. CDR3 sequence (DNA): TGTGCCAGCAGCTTAGCGTATCCCGGGGTAGAAAGAGGCAATGAGCAGTTCTTC. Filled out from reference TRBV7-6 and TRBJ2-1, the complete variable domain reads GAGVSQSPRYKVTKRGQDVALRCDPISGHVSLYWYRQALGQGPEFLTYFNYEAQQDKSGLPNDRFSAERPEGSISTLTIQRTEQRDSAMYRCASSLAYPGVERGNEQFFGPGTRLTVL.

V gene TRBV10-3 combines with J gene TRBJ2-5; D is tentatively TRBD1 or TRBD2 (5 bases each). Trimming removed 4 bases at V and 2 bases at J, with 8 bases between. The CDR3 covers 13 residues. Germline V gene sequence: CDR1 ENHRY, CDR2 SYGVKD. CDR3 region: CAISVEGQETQYF. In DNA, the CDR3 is TGTGCCATCAGTGTAGAGGGGCAAGAGACCCAGTACTTC.